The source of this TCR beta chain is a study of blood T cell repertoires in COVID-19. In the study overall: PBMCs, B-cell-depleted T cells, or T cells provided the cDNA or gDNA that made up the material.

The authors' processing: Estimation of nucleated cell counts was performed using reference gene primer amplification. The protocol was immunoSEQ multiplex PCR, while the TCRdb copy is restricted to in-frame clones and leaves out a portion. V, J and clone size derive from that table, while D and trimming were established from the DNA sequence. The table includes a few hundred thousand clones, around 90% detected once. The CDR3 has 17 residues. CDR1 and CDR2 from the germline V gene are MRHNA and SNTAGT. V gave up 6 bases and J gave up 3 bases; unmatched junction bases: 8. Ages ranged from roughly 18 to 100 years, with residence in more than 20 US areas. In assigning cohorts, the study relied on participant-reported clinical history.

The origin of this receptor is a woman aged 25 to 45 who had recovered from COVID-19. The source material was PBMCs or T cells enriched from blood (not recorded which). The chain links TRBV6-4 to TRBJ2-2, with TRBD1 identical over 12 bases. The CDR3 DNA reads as TGTGCCAGCAGCACACCGGGACAGGGGGCGCACACCGGGGAGCTGTTTTTT. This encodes CASSTPGQGAHTGELFF.